The following is a TCR beta chain sequence with its context. Per the study methods: Amplification of reference gene primers was used by the study to estimate nucleated cell counts. Clones were read by immunoSEQ multiplex PCR, and TCRdb kept only the in-frame ones, dropping some. V and J calls and clone size follow that table, whereas D and trimming were derived from the DNA. The repertoire holds 450,000 to 500,000 clones, with around nine tenths as singletons. The CDR3 is made up of 15 amino acids. Germline V gene data show CDR1 as MNHEY and CDR2 as SVGAGI. The V gene end was trimmed by 0 bases and the J gene end by 4 bases; junction bases not matched to a gene: 3. The sample is drawn from a study of blood T cell repertoires in COVID-19. In Cohort 3, a recovered donor had either two negative PCRs, clearance, or symptom resolution.

The sequencing input was PBMCs or T cells enriched from blood (not recorded which). This TCR derives from a woman in her sixties who had recovered from COVID-19. V is TRBV6-5 and J is TRBJ1-2; 9 bases match TRBD1. The CDR3 loop is CASSYSRDRVYGYTF. The CDR3 bases are TGTGCCAGCAGTTACTCGCGGGACAGGGTCTATGGCTACACCTTC.